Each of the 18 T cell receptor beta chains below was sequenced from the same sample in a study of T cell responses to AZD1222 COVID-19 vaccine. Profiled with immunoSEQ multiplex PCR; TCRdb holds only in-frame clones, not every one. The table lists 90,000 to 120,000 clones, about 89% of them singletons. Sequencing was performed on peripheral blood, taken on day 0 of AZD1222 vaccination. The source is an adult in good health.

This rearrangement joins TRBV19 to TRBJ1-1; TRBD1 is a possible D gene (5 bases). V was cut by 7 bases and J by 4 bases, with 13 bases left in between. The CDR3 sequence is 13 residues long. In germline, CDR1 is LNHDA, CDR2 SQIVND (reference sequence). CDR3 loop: CASIEGMGTEAFF. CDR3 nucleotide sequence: TGTGCCAGTATAGAGGGGATGGGCACTGAAGCTTTCTTT.

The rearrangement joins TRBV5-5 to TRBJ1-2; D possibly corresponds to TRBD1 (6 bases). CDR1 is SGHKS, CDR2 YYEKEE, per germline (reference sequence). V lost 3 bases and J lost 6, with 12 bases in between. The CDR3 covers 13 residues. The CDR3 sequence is CASSSPGEDGYTF. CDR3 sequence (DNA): TGTGCCAGCAGCTCGCCAGGGGAAGATGGCTACACCTTC.

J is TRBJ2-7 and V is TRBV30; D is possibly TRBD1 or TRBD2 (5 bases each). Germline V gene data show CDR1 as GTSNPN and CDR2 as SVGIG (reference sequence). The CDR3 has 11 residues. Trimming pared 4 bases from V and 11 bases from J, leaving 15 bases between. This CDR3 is CAWNRDQEKYF. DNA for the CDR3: TGTGCCTGGAACCGGGACCAGGAAAAGTACTTC.

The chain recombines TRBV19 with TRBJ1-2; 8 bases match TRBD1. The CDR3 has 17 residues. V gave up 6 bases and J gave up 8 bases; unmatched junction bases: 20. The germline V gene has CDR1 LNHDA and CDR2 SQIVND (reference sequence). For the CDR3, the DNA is TGTGCCAGTAGCCCCCTAGGGACAGGCCGGCCGGGGGAGGGCTACACCTTC. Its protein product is CASSPLGTGRPGEGYTF.

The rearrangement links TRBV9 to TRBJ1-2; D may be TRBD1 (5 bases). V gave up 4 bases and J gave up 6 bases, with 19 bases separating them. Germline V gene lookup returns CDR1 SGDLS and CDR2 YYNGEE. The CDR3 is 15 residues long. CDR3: CASSLTGLRKDGYTF. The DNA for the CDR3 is TGTGCCAGCAGCCTTACAGGTTTGAGAAAGGATGGCTACACCTTC.

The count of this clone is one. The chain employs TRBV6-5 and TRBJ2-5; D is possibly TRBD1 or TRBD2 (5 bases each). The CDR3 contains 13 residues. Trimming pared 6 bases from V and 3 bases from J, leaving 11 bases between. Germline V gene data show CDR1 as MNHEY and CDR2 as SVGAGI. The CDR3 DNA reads TGTGCCAGCAGACGGGGCAGAGAAGAGACCCAGTACTTC. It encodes CASRRGREETQYF.

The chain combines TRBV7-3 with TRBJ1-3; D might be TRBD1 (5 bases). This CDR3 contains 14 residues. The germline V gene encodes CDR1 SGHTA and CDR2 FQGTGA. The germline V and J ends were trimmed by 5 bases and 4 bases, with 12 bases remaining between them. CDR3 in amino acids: CASSTGAGGNTIYF. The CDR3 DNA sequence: TGTGCCAGCAGCACCGGGGCAGGCGGAAACACCATATATTTT.

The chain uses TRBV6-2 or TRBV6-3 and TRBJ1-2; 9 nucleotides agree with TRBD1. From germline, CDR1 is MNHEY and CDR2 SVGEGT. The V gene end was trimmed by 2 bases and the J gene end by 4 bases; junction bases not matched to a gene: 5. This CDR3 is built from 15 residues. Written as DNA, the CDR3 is TGTGCCAGCAGTTACACCGGGACAGGGACCTATGGCTACACCTTC. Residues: CASSYTGTGTYGYTF.

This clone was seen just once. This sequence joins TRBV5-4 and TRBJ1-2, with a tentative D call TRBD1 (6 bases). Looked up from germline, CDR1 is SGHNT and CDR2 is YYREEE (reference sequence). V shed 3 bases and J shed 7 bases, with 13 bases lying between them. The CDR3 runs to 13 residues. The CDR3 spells CASSSTGFAGYTF. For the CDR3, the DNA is TGTGCCAGCAGCTCTACAGGGTTTGCTGGCTACACCTTC. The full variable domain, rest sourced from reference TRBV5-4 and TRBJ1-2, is ETGVTQSPTHLIKTRGQQVTLRCSSQSGHNTVSWYQQALGQGPQFIFQYYREEENGRGNFPPRFSGLQFPNYSSELNVNALELDDSALYLCASSSTGFAGYTFGSGTRLTVV.

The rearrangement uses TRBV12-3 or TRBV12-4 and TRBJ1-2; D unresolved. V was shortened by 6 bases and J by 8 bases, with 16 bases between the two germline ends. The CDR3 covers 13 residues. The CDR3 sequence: CASRSPGGRGYTF. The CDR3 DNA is TGTGCCAGCAGATCCCCCGGAGGGCGGGGCTACACCTTC.

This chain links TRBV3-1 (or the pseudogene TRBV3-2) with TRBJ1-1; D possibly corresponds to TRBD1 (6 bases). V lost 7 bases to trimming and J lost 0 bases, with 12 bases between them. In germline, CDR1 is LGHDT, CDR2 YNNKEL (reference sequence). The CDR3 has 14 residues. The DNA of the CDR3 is TGTGCCAGCAAGACAGGAAACTTGAACACTGAAGCTTTCTTT. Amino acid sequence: CASKTGNLNTEAFF.

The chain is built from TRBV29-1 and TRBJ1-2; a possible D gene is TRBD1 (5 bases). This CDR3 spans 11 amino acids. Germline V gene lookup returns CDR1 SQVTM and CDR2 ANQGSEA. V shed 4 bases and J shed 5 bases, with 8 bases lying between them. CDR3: CSVGGDYGYTF. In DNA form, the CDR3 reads TGCAGCGTTGGGGGGGATTATGGCTACACCTTC.

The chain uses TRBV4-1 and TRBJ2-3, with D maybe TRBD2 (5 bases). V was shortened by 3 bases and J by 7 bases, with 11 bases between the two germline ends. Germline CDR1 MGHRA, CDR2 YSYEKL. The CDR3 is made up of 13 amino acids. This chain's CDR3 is CASSHHAGNTQYF. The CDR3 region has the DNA TGCGCCAGCAGCCACCACGCGGGTAATACGCAGTATTTT.

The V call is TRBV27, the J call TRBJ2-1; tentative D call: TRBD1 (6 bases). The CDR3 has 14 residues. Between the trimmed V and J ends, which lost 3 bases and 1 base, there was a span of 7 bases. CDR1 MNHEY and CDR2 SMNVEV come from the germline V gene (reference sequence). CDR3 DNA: TGTGCCAGCAGTTTCGGACAGTCCTACAATGAGCAGTTCTTC. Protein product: CASSFGQSYNEQFF.

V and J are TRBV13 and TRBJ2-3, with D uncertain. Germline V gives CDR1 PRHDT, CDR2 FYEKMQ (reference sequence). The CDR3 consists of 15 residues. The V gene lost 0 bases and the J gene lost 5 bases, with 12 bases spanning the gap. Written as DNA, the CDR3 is TGTGCCAGCAGCTTAGGCCGACTTACCGGAGATACGCAGTATTTT. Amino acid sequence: CASSLGRLTGDTQYF.

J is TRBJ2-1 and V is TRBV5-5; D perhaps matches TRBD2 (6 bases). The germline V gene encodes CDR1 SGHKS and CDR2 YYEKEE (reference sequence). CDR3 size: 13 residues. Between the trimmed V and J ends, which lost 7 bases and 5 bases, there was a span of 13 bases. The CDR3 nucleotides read TGTGCCAGCGCGAGGCGGGGAGACAATGAGCAGTTCTTC. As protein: CASARRGDNEQFF.

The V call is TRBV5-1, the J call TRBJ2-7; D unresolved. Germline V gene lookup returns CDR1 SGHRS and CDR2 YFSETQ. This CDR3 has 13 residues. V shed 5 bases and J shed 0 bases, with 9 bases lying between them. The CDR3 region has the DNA TGCGCCAGCAGTCCCGATAACTCCTACGAGCAGTACTTC. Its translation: CASSPDNSYEQYF.

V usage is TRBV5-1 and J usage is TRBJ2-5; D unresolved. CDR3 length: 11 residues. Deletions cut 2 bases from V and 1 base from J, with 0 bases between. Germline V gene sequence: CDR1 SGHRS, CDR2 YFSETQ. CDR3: CASSFQETQYF. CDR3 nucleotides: TGCGCCAGCAGCTTCCAAGAGACCCAGTACTTC.